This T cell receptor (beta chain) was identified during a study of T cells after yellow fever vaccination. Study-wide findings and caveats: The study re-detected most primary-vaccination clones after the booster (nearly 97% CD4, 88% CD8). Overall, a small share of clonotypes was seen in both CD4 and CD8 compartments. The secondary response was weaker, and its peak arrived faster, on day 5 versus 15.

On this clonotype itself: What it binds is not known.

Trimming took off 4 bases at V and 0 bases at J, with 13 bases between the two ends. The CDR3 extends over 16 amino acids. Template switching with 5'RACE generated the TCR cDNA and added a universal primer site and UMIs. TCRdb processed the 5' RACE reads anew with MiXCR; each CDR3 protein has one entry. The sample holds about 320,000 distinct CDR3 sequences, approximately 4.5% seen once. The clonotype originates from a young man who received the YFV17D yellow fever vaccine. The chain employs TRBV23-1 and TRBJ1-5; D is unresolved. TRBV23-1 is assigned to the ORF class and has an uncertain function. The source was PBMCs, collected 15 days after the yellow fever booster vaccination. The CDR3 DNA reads TGCGCCAGCAGTCCTGGTAGGCAGGATAGCAATCAGCCCCAGCATTTT. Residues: CASSPGRQDSNQPQHF.